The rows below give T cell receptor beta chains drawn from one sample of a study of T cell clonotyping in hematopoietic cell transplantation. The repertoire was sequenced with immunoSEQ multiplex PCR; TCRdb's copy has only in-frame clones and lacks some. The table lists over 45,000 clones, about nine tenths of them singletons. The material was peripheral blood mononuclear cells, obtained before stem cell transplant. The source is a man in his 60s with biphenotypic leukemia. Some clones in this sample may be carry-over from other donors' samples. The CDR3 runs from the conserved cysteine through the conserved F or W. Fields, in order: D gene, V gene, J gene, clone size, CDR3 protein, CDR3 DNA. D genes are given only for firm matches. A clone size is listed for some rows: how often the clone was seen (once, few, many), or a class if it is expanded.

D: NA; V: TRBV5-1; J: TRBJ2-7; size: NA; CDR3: CASSLTEPYEQYF; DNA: TGCGCCAGCAGCTTGACTGAACCCTACGAGCAGTACTTC
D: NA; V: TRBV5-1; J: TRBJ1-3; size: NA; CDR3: CASSATSGNTIYF; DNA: TGCGCCAGCAGCGCAACCTCTGGAAACACCATATATTTT
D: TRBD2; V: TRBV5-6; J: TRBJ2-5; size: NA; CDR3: CASSLVFSGRTETQYF; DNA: TGTGCCAGCAGCTTGGTCTTTAGCGGGAGGACGGAGACCCAGTACTTC
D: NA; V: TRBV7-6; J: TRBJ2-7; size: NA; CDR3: CASSLEGTTSSYEQYF; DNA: TGTGCCAGCAGCTTGGAGGGGACAACAAGCTCCTACGAGCAGTACTTC
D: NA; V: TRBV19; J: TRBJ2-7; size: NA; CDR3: CASSRGYEQYF; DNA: TGTGCCAGCTCGAGGGGCTACGAGCAGTACTTC
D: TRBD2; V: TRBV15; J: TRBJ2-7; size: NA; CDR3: CATSREAGGGIYEQYF; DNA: TGTGCCACCAGCAGAGAGGCGGGGGGTGGTATCTACGAGCAGTACTTC
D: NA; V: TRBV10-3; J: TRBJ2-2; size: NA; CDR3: CAIRPLEGSNTGELFF; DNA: TGTGCCATCAGACCCTTGGAGGGATCTAACACCGGGGAGCTGTTTTTT
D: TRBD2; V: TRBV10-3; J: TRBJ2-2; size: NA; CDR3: CAISVTSGRSTGELFF; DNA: TGTGCCATCAGTGTCACTAGCGGGAGGAGCACCGGGGAGCTGTTTTTT
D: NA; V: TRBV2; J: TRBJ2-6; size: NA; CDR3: CASIGADGANVLTF; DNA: TGTGCCAGCATAGGGGCTGATGGGGCCAACGTCCTGACTTTC
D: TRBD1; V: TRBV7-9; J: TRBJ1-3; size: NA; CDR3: CASSPRPGQEAGNTIYF; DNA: TGTGCCAGCAGCCCACGCCCAGGACAGGAGGCTGGAAACACCATATATTTT
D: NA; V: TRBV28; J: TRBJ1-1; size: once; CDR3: CASSEGSWPSRGF; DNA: TGTGCCAGCAGCGAGGGAAGCTGGCCGAGTCGAGGTTTT
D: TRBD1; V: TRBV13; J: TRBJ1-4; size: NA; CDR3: CASSLGQDNEKLFF; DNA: TGTGCCAGCAGCCTTGGACAGGATAATGAAAAACTGTTTTTT
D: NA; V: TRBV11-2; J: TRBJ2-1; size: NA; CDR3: CASSSVLADATSSYNEQFF; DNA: TGTGCCAGCAGCTCCGTTTTGGCGGACGCCACTAGCTCCTACAATGAGCAGTTCTTC
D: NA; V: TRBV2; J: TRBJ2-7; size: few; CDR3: CASHLALGYEQYF; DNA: TGTGCCAGTCACCTAGCCTTGGGCTACGAGCAGTACTTC
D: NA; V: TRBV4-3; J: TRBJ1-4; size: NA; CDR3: CASSQKSGAGAYEKLFF; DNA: TGCGCCAGCAGCCAAAAGTCGGGGGCCGGTGCCTATGAAAAACTGTTTTTT
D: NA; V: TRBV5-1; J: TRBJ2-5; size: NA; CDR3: CASSLGGPGQETQYF; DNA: TGCGCCAGCAGCTTGGGGGGTCCGGGCCAAGAGACCCAGTACTTC